This T cell receptor (beta chain) was identified in a study of radiation and T cells in renal cell carcinoma. About the study: Nephrectomy followed 15 Gy stereotactic body radiation by 4 weeks.

Germline V gene data show CDR1 as SGHRS and CDR2 as YFSETQ. The CDR3 spans 15 residues. Losses at the gene ends were 0 bases for V and 6 bases for J; bases not matched to a gene: 1. Time point given: blood 2 weeks post-SBRT. Stated treatment: 15 Gy SBRT to primary tumor, nephrectomy 4 weeks later. Serial blood draws occurred at baseline and 2 and 4 weeks post-SBRT. TCRdb's copy holds only in-frame clones and misses some; the assay was immunoSEQ multiplex PCR. The data contain 40,000 to 60,000 clones, 80% of them singletons. The rearrangement uses TRBV5-1 and TRBJ2-2; TRBD2 agrees at 11 bases. The sequence derives from a woman between 65 and 79 years old with renal cell carcinoma. Here the sequenced sample was blood, taken from a patient whose treatment included radiotherapy and nephrectomy. The chain's CDR3 is CASSLGLAGPGELFF. The CDR3 coding sequence is TGCGCCAGCAGCTTGGGACTAGCGGGGCCCGGGGAGCTGTTTTTT.